One TCR beta chain is described in this entry. Primers: 60 Vbeta forward and 13 Jbeta reverse. Clones were read by immunoSEQ multiplex PCR, and TCRdb kept only the in-frame ones, dropping some. The data contain 150,000 to 200,000 clones, approximately 80% of them seen just once; the ten biggest clones take up around 0.99%. The entry originates in a study of cytomegalovirus exposure and HLA in healthy donors. Germline V gives CDR1 SGHTA, CDR2 FQGNSA. The ends were cut back, 5 bases at V and 8 bases at J, with 9 bases in the middle. The CDR3 extends over 11 amino acids. This clonotype was obtained from a woman aged 35 to 49 in good health and CMV-seronegative. Sequencing was performed on PBMCs. The chain has TRBV7-2 and TRBJ1-2; D call uncertain. The CDR3 DNA is TGTGCCAGCAGCAGGGAGTACGGCTACACCTTC. The encoded protein is CASSREYGYTF. Complete variable domain (other parts from reference TRBV7-2 and TRBJ1-2): GAGVSQSPSNKVTEKGKDVELRCDPISGHTALYWYRQSLGQGLEFLIYFQGNSAPDKSGLPSDRFSAERTGGSVSTLTIQRTQQEDSAVYLCASSREYGYTFGSGTRLTVV.